The 18 T cell receptor beta chains presented below share a single source sample, sequenced in a study of cytomegalovirus exposure and HLA in healthy donors. The PCR made use of 60 Vbeta and 13 Jbeta primers. Sequencing was performed with immunoSEQ multiplex PCR; in TCRdb, only in-frame clones are kept and a portion is missing. The table includes under 200,000 clones, 65% to 70% detected once. The sample was PBMCs. These receptors were obtained from a woman between 18 and 30 years old in good health and CMV-seropositive.

The rearrangement joins TRBV5-1 to TRBJ2-7; a weak D match, TRBD1 (5 bases). This CDR3 is 13 amino acids long. The V end was cut by 1 base, the J end by 3 bases, with 8 bases between. Germline lookup yields CDR1 SGHRS and CDR2 YFSETQ. The CDR3 loop is CASSLQDNYEQYF. The DNA of the CDR3 is TGCGCCAGCAGCTTGCAGGACAACTACGAGCAGTACTTC.

In its sample, this clone was seen a few times. This rearrangement joins TRBV7-2 to TRBJ2-1; the D gene is possibly TRBD1 (6 bases). V dropped 4 bases and J dropped 0 bases, with 16 bases sitting between them. The CDR3 has 17 residues. Germline loops: CDR1 SGHTA, CDR2 FQGNSA. The CDR3: CASSSSTGSISYNEQFF. In DNA, the CDR3 is TGTGCCAGCAGCTCTTCGACAGGATCAATCTCCTACAATGAGCAGTTCTTC.

The J gene is TRBJ2-7, the V gene TRBV19; D is ambiguous. This CDR3 is 13 amino acids long. V lost 4 bases, J lost 3 bases, and 10 bases lay in between. CDR1 is LNHDA, CDR2 SQIVND, per germline (reference sequence). In DNA, the CDR3 is TGTGCCAGTAGTACCTCACCACTCTACGAGCAGTACTTC. As protein: CASSTSPLYEQYF.

The chain uses TRBV7-3 and TRBJ1-4, with TRBD1 matching 9 bases. Germline V gives CDR1 SGHTA, CDR2 FQGTGA. This CDR3 is built from 13 residues. The V gene end was trimmed by 5 bases and the J gene end by 7 bases; junction bases not matched to a gene: 2. As DNA, the CDR3 is TGTGCCAGCAGCGCGGACAGGGGTGAAAAACTGTTTTTT. Protein product: CASSADRGEKLFF. Drawing the rest from reference TRBV7-3 and TRBJ1-4, the complete variable domain is GAGVSQTPSNKVTEKGKYVELRCDPISGHTALYWYRQSLGQGPEFLIYFQGTGAADDSGLPNDRFFAVRPEGSVSTLKIQRTERGDSAVYLCASSADRGEKLFFGSGTQLSVL.

This clone appeared a few times. This chain links TRBV19 with TRBJ2-3, with TRBD2 identical over 13 bases. The junction had 10 bases not matched to a gene; V was cut back by 7 bases and J by 0 bases. Germline V gene data show CDR1 as LNHDA and CDR2 as SQIVND (reference sequence). The CDR3 is made up of 18 amino acids. The CDR3 region is CASTRGGTSGDSTDTQYF. CDR3 DNA sequence: TGTGCCAGTACCCGGGGTGGGACTAGCGGGGATAGCACAGATACGCAGTATTTT.

This clone showed up just a few times. The rearrangement uses TRBV19 and TRBJ2-7; 7 bases are a match to TRBD1. V was clipped by 8 bases and J by 5 bases; unmatched bases: 15. CDR1 and CDR2 (germline): LNHDA, SQIVND (reference sequence). CDR3 size: 15 residues. As DNA, the CDR3 is TGTGCCAGTGGGGTTGGTTACAGGGGTGTAAACGAGCAGTACTTC. Its translation is CASGVGYRGVNEQYF.

Concerning this clone itself: At the DNA level, this CDR3 is encoded by other sequences in the same sample as well. The chain carries TRBV7-9 and TRBJ2-2; 7 bases are shared with TRBD2. Trimming removed 5 bases from V and 5 bases from J; junction bases left unmatched: 2. Germline CDR1 and CDR2: SEHNR and FQNEAQ (reference sequence). This CDR3 comprises 13 residues. The CDR3 nucleotides read TGTGCCAGCAGCCTGGGAGGGACCGGGGAGCTGTTTTTT. Its protein is CASSLGGTGELFF.

Only a few counts were recorded for this clone. CDR3 sequence reads: CASRSWDSGMNTEAFF. The CDR3 nucleotides read TGTGCCAGCCGTTCGTGGGACAGCGGCATGAACACTGAAGCTTTCTTT. The genes are TRBV27 and TRBJ1-1; 7 nucleotides match TRBD1. In germline, CDR1 is MNHEY, CDR2 SMNVEV (reference sequence). This CDR3 has 16 amino acids. The ends lost 8 bases at V and 0 bases at J; junction bases unmatched: 12.

A few counts support this clone. A junction boundary mismatches the germline segment, possibly from a read error. In the same sample, other DNA sequences code for this CDR3. The chain combines TRBV19 with TRBJ1-6; no firm D call. This CDR3 is 16 amino acids long. Per germline, CDR1 LNHDA and CDR2 SQIVND (reference sequence). CDR3 amino acids: CASSATGITYNSPLHF. Written as DNA, the CDR3 is TGTGCCAGTAGTGCTACCGGGATAACCTATAATTCCCCCCTCCACTTT.

The CDR3 region has the DNA TGTGCCAGCAGTGAAGGCCTAGCCGCCTACAATGAGCAGTTCTTC. It translates to CASSEGLAAYNEQFF. The chain recombines TRBV6-1 with TRBJ2-1, with D possibly being TRBD2 (5 bases). This CDR3 is built from 15 residues. CDR1 MNHNS and CDR2 SASEGT come from the germline V gene. Trimming cost V 1 base and J 2 bases, with 9 bases left between them.

The sample holds a few counts of this clone. The chain joins TRBV6-5 to TRBJ2-5; no firm D call. The DNA end is more similar to TRBJ2-7, so the J call may be wrong. CDR1 is MNHEY and CDR2 is SVGAGI in the germline V gene. There are 14 residues in the CDR3. This chain's CDR3 is CASRLTYRAYEQYF. The CDR3 DNA is TGTGCCAGCAGGCTGACCTACAGAGCCTACGAGCAGTACTTC.

This clone has just a few counts. The genes are TRBV2 and TRBJ1-5; D may be TRBD1 (6 bases). V lost 5 bases to trimming and J lost 4 bases, with 6 bases between them. CDR3 size: 12 residues. Germline lookup yields CDR1 SNHLY and CDR2 FYNNEI. The DNA for the CDR3 is TGTGCCAGCAGTCAGGGGAATCAGCCCCAGCATTTT. Its protein is CASSQGNQPQHF.

In its sample, this clone was seen a few times. This rearrangement joins TRBV19 to TRBJ1-4; D not certain. The CDR3 is 16 amino acids. V dropped 3 bases and J dropped 0 bases, with 11 bases sitting between them. The germline V gene has CDR1 LNHDA and CDR2 SQIVND (reference sequence). The CDR3 protein is CASSMRHYATNEKLFF. CDR3 bases: TGTGCCAGTAGTATGCGGCACTATGCAACTAATGAAAAACTGTTTTTT.

This clone was counted a few times. The chain links TRBV7-8 to TRBJ1-6; 7 positions match TRBD1. The junction had 7 bases not matched to a gene; V was cut back by 5 bases and J by 3 bases. The CDR3 contains 16 residues. Per the germline V gene, CDR1 is SGHVS and CDR2 is FQNEAQ. The CDR3 bases are TGTGCCAGCAGCCCCGTATCAGGGGGCTATAATTCACCCCTCCACTTT. Translated: CASSPVSGGYNSPLHF. Together with reference TRBV7-8 and TRBJ1-6, the CDR3 gives the full variable domain: GAGVSQSPRYKVAKRGQDVALRCDPISGHVSLFWYQQALGQGPEFLTYFQNEAQLDKSGLPSDRFFAERPEGSVSTLKIQRTQQEDSAVYLCASSPVSGGYNSPLHFGNGTRLTVT.

The sample holds a few counts of this clone. The CDR3 spells CASSLGLAGGTLTDTQYF. CDR3 nucleotides: TGTGCCAGCAGCCTAGGACTAGCGGGAGGGACTTTGACAGATACGCAGTATTTT. The genes are TRBV7-6 and TRBJ2-3; the match to TRBD2 covers 15 bases. Trimming cost V 5 bases and J 3 bases; bases outside gene matches: 9. The CDR3 contains 18 residues. Germline assignment: CDR1 SGHVS and CDR2 FNYEAQ.

The gene calls are TRBV12-5 and TRBJ2-7, with 7 bases aligning to TRBD1. Germline-derived CDR1 and CDR2 are LGHNT and FRNRAP. The CDR3 extends over 13 amino acids. V dropped 5 bases and J dropped 6; count of bases not matched to a gene: 7. CDR3 loop: CASGTRQGGEQYF. DNA of the CDR3: TGTGCTAGTGGTACCCGACAGGGCGGCGAGCAGTACTTC.

The chain links TRBV4-3 to TRBJ1-2; weak D call: TRBD1 (5 bases). CDR3 size: 16 residues. Germline V lookup: CDR1 LGHNA, CDR2 YSLEER. The germline V and J ends were trimmed by 0 bases and 4 bases, with 15 bases remaining between them. CDR3 loop: CASSQELEVGAYGYTF. The CDR3 coding sequence is TGCGCCAGCAGCCAAGAGTTAGAAGTAGGGGCCTATGGCTACACCTTC.

The gene calls are TRBV2 and TRBJ2-5; TRBD2 matches at 12 bases. Trimming at V came to 6 bases and at J to 4 bases, leaving 9 bases not matched to a gene. The germline CDR1 and CDR2 sequences are SNHLY and FYNNEI. This CDR3 has 16 residues. The chain's CDR3 is CASSRPSGGARETQYF. CDR3 coding DNA: TGTGCCAGCAGCCGACCTAGCGGGGGGGCTCGAGAGACCCAGTACTTC.